Presented here are 30 T cell receptor beta chains from one specimen sequenced in a study of cytomegalovirus exposure and HLA in healthy donors. Sequencing used immunoSEQ multiplex PCR; TCRdb keeps in-frame clones, though not all of them. In the table there are roughly 75,000 clones, approximately 80% of which are singletons. Specimen: PBMCs. The receptors shown here come from a man aged 25-45 years in good health and CMV-seronegative.

The rearrangement uses TRBV12-5 and TRBJ2-2; a weak D match, TRBD1 (6 bases). Trimming shortened V by 5 bases and J by 5 bases, and 27 bases separated the two germline ends. This CDR3 spans 19 amino acids. Germline CDR1 and CDR2: LGHNT and FRNRAP. CDR3 amino acids: CASGQKRDTGSTGTGELFF. As DNA, the CDR3 is TGTGCTAGTGGTCAAAAGAGGGACACTGGAAGTACCGGGACCGGGGAGCTGTTTTTT.

The chain employs TRBV4-3 and TRBJ1-1, with D maybe TRBD1 (5 bases). Germline V CDR1 and CDR2: LGHNA, YSLEER. This CDR3 region has 15 residues. Trimming pared 0 bases from V and 3 bases from J, leaving 11 bases between. The CDR3 is CASSQDMVRDTEAFF. DNA for the CDR3: TGCGCCAGCAGCCAAGATATGGTCAGGGACACTGAAGCTTTCTTT.

This chain joins TRBV7-2 and TRBJ2-7, with a possible D match to TRBD1 (5 bases). V lost 4 bases and J lost 3, with 13 bases in between. Germline V gene data show CDR1 as SGHTA and CDR2 as FQGNSA. CDR3 length: 14 residues. CDR3 sequence (DNA): TGTGCCAGCAGCTCCCAAGGGGTCCGCTACGAGCAGTACTTC. Translated: CASSSQGVRYEQYF.

The J gene is TRBJ2-1, the V gene TRBV27; 7 positions match TRBD2. The CDR3 has 15 amino acids. CDR1 MNHEY and CDR2 SMNVEV come from the germline V gene (reference sequence). V lost 5 bases, J lost 9 bases, and 13 bases stayed unmatched. CDR3 DNA sequence: TGTGCCAGCAGTCCGGGGTTCTGGGAGGGAGGTGAGCAGTTCTTC. Translating gives CASSPGFWEGGEQFF.

The sample holds many counts of this clone. This chain links TRBV18 with TRBJ2-7; 7 nucleotides align to TRBD1. The CDR3 loop spans 15 amino acids. The V gene end was trimmed by 3 bases and the J gene end by 5 bases; junction bases not matched to a gene: 10. CDR1 KGHSH and CDR2 LQKENI come from the germline V gene. CDR3 protein: CASSPPGTVDHEQYF. In DNA, the CDR3 is TGTGCCAGCTCACCCCCCGGGACAGTCGACCACGAGCAGTACTTC.

The rearrangement uses TRBV10-3 and TRBJ2-1, with 10 bases lining up with TRBD1. Looked up from germline, CDR1 is ENHRY and CDR2 is SYGVKD. The CDR3 totals 13 residues. CDR3 protein: CAASGQGSNEQFF. The CDR3 DNA follows: TGTGCTGCCTCGGGACAGGGGAGCAATGAGCAGTTCTTC.

This clone appeared a few times. This chain connects TRBV19 to TRBJ2-7; 8 bases map to TRBD1. In germline, CDR1 is LNHDA, CDR2 SQIVND (reference sequence). V gave up 9 bases and J gave up 6 bases; unmatched junction bases: 7. The CDR3 spans 12 residues. In DNA, the CDR3 is TGTGCCAGCCCAGGGGACAGGAGCGAGCAGTACGTC. Translated: CASPGDRSEQYV.

The rearrangement joins TRBV27 to TRBJ2-7; tentatively, D is TRBD2 (5 bases). The CDR3 covers 15 residues. Trimming pared 2 bases from V and 2 bases from J, leaving 13 bases between. Germline CDR1 is MNHEY and CDR2 is SMNVEV (reference sequence). DNA for the CDR3: TGTGCCAGCAGTTTAACGACGGGGAGAGCCTACGAGCAGTACTTC. Translating it yields CASSLTTGRAYEQYF.

The V gene is TRBV6-1, the J gene TRBJ2-7, with 7 nucleotides matching TRBD1. The CDR3 is 14 residues long. CDR1 and CDR2 (germline): MNHNS, SASEGT. The J segment lost 3 bases and the V segment lost 3 bases, leaving 5 bases of the junction unmatched. In DNA, the CDR3 is TGTGCCAGCAGTGATTGGGACAGCCGCTACGAGCAGTACTTC. Translating it yields CASSDWDSRYEQYF.

This clone turned up a few times. The genes are TRBV15 and TRBJ2-1; 12 nucleotides match TRBD2. The CDR3 covers 15 residues. With 5 bases clipped from V and 8 bases from J, the junction kept 7 bases outside the gene matches. Germline CDR1 LNHNV, CDR2 YYDKDF (reference sequence). CDR3 nucleotide sequence: TGTGCCACCAGCGCCCTAGCGGGAGGGCCAGATGAGCAGTTCTTC. Amino acid sequence: CATSALAGGPDEQFF.

The rearrangement joins TRBV6-5 to TRBJ2-5; the match to TRBD2 covers 7 bases. V gave up 0 bases and J gave up 6 bases; unmatched junction bases: 10. Germline V lookup: CDR1 MNHEY, CDR2 SVGAGI. The length of the CDR3 is 16 residues. DNA for the CDR3: TGTGCCAGCAGTTACTCTGGGCCGGGGGGAACGAAGACCCAGTACTTC. It encodes CASSYSGPGGTKTQYF.

The V call is TRBV4-1, the J call TRBJ1-6, with 7 bases lining up with TRBD1. Trimming took 3 bases from V and 0 from J; bases not matched to a gene: 8. CDR3 size: 18 residues. CDR1 is MGHRA, CDR2 YSYEKL, per germline. The DNA of the CDR3 is TGCGCCAGCAGCCATAGGTTGGGACAGAGCTCCTATAATTCACCCCTCCACTTT. Its protein is CASSHRLGQSSYNSPLHF.

The chain employs TRBV5-1 and TRBJ2-5, with 9 nucleotides matching TRBD1. The CDR3 is made up of 16 amino acids. V lost 4 bases to trimming and J lost 5 bases; unmatched junction nucleotides: 12. CDR1 is SGHRS and CDR2 is YFSETQ in the germline V gene. CDR3 DNA sequence: TGCGCCAGCAGCCTGGGACAGGGCCCGTCATCGGAGACCCAGTACTTC. This encodes CASSLGQGPSSETQYF.

The chain recombines TRBV29-1 with TRBJ1-2; no firm D call. CDR1 and CDR2 from the germline V gene are SQVTM and ANQGSEA. This CDR3 has 15 amino acids. Trimming left V 1 base short and J 4 bases short, with 16 bases between. CDR3 DNA: TGCAGCGTTGAAGGGGTCGTCCAGGCGAGCTATGGCTACACCTTC. As protein: CSVEGVVQASYGYTF.

This chain connects TRBV28 to TRBJ2-7; 7 positions match TRBD1. The germline V gene has CDR1 MDHEN and CDR2 SYDVKM. J was trimmed by 6 bases and V by 8 bases; bases with no gene match: 16. This CDR3 comprises 15 residues. CDR3 in DNA: TGTGCCAGCGATTCCCGGGGCAGGGGGTCAGCCGAGCAGTACTTC. It translates to CASDSRGRGSAEQYF.

The CDR3, as DNA: TGTGCCAGTAGCGGCCGAGGACTAGCGGGGATCACCGGGGAGCTGTTTTTT. Translated, it gives CASSGRGLAGITGELFF. The chain uses TRBV19 and TRBJ2-2; 12 nucleotides align to TRBD2. CDR3 length: 17 amino acids. From germline, CDR1 is LNHDA and CDR2 SQIVND (reference sequence). The V and J ends lost 6 bases and 4 bases, in that order; junction bases with no gene match: 9.

The chain recombines TRBV27 with TRBJ2-7; TRBD1 might be the D (6 bases). The CDR3 has 15 amino acids. V gave up 8 bases and J gave up 4 bases, with 21 bases separating them. Germline CDR1 is MNHEY and CDR2 is SMNVEV (reference sequence). The CDR3 DNA reads as TGTGCCAGCGTTTCACACCAACAGGGTTTATACGAGCAGTACTTC. Its protein product is CASVSHQQGLYEQYF.

V is TRBV27 and J is TRBJ2-2, with TRBD2 identical over 9 bases. From germline, CDR1 is MNHEY and CDR2 SMNVEV (reference sequence). With 10 bases clipped from V and 7 bases from J, the junction kept 7 bases outside the gene matches. CDR3 length: 13 amino acids. CDR3 protein: CATRREGIGELFF. CDR3 sequence (DNA): TGTGCCACCCGGCGGGAGGGGATCGGGGAGCTGTTTTTT.

The chain employs TRBV14 and TRBJ1-3; D call uncertain. Germline-derived CDR1 and CDR2 are SGHDN and FVKESK. Trimming left V 4 bases short and J 0 bases short, with 22 bases between. The CDR3 runs to 19 residues. As DNA, the CDR3 is TGTGCCAGCAGCCCCCGGTTCGGCCGGGGTGCGGGCTCTGGAAACACCATATATTTT. Protein: CASSPRFGRGAGSGNTIYF.

The chain carries TRBV5-1 and TRBJ2-1, with D hard to call. The CDR3 loop spans 14 amino acids. Trimming left V 4 bases short and J 4 bases short, with 12 bases between. CDR1 and CDR2 from the germline V gene are SGHRS and YFSETQ. CDR3 sequence: CASSQEARYNEQFF. CDR3 in DNA: TGCGCCAGCAGCCAAGAGGCACGGTACAATGAGCAGTTCTTC.

The chain combines TRBV18 with TRBJ2-1; a weak D match, TRBD2 (6 bases). V was cut by 0 bases and J by 3 bases, with 15 bases left in between. Germline V gene sequence: CDR1 KGHSH, CDR2 LQKENI. The CDR3 extends over 17 amino acids. CDR3: CASSPPDWGLNYNEQFF. The CDR3 coding sequence is TGTGCCAGCTCACCACCGGACTGGGGACTTAACTACAATGAGCAGTTCTTC.

The chain joins TRBV18 to TRBJ2-6; D not resolved. V lost 1 base and J 2 bases, leaving 9 bases between the germline ends. Germline-derived CDR1 and CDR2 are KGHSH and LQKENI. There are 16 residues in the CDR3. CDR3 residues: CASSPLARTGANVLTF. The CDR3 coding sequence is TGTGCCAGCTCACCACTCGCTAGAACTGGGGCCAACGTCCTGACTTTC. The full variable domain, rest sourced from reference TRBV18 and TRBJ2-6, is NAGVMQNPRHLVRRRGQEARLRCSPMKGHSHVYWYRQLPEEGLKFMVYLQKENIIDESGMPKERFSAEFPKEGPSILRIQQVVRGDSAAYFCASSPLARTGANVLTFGAGSRLTVL.

This clone showed up just once. This chain connects TRBV10-3 to TRBJ2-7; a weak D match, TRBD2 (7 bases). The V end lost 5 bases, the J end lost 0 bases, and 26 bases lay between the germline ends. CDR3 length equals 19 residues. The germline gives CDR1 ENHRY, CDR2 SYGVKD. This CDR3 reads CAISRGGPTLTYYSYEQYV. The DNA for the CDR3 is TGTGCCATCAGTAGGGGGGGCCCAACGCTAACATATTACTCCTACGAGCAGTACGTC.

The V gene is TRBV6-1, the J gene TRBJ2-7; 9 bases fit TRBD2. CDR3 length: 15 amino acids. V lost 1 base and J lost 5; bases outside the gene matches: 6. Germline CDR1 reads MNHNS; CDR2 reads SASEGT. The CDR3 DNA reads as TGTGCCAGCAGTGAAGAGGGTAGCGGGAGCCACGAGCAGTACGTC. Its protein is CASSEEGSGSHEQYV.

The chain couples TRBV6-1 to TRBJ1-5, with a tentative D call TRBD1 (5 bases). V dropped 4 bases and J dropped 6 bases, with 16 bases sitting between them. The CDR3 spans 15 residues. The germline V gene has CDR1 MNHNS and CDR2 SASEGT. CDR3 nucleotide sequence: TGTGCCAGCAGTGGTTTGGGGGGTTTAAGTCAGCCCCAGCATTTT. This translates into CASSGLGGLSQPQHF.

The chain employs TRBV9 and TRBJ2-2; D remains ambiguous. Germline values: CDR1 SGDLS, CDR2 YYNGEE. The CDR3 sequence is 14 residues long. V was cut by 5 bases and J by 1 base, with 9 bases left in between. The DNA of the CDR3 is TGTGCCAGCAGTAGAGATTGGAACACCGGGGAGCTGTTTTTT. This encodes CASSRDWNTGELFF.

The chain combines TRBV5-1 with TRBJ1-2; unclear D gene. This CDR3 is 14 amino acids long. Germline assignment: CDR1 SGHRS and CDR2 YFSETQ. The V gene lost 2 bases and the J gene lost 2 bases, with 10 bases spanning the gap. The CDR3 bases are TGCGCCAGCAGCTTTTCAGGCACAAACTATGGCTACACCTTC. Protein sequence: CASSFSGTNYGYTF. The full variable domain, rest sourced from reference TRBV5-1 and TRBJ1-2, is KAGVTQTPRYLIKTRGQQVTLSCSPISGHRSVSWYQQTPGQGLQFLFEYFSETQRNKGNFPGRFSGRQFSNSRSEMNVSTLELGDSALYLCASSFSGTNYGYTFGSGTRLTVV.

This sequence joins TRBV5-1 and TRBJ2-2, with TRBD2 matching 9 bases. Unmatched junction bases numbered 5, after V lost 0 bases and J lost 8 bases. This CDR3 contains 15 residues. CDR1 SGHRS and CDR2 YFSETQ come from the germline V gene. As DNA, the CDR3 is TGCGCCAGCAGCTTGGTGGGACTAGCCAGTGGGGAGCTGTTTTTT. Protein sequence: CASSLVGLASGELFF.

This chain uses TRBV4-1 with TRBJ2-5; 12 positions agree with TRBD2. V trimming: 0 bases; J trimming: 7 bases; junction bases outside the gene matches: 6. CDR1 MGHRA and CDR2 YSYEKL come from the germline V gene. CDR3 length: 16 amino acids. DNA of the CDR3: TGCGCCAGCAGCCAAGAGACTAGCGGGGGTTTAGGGACCCAGTACTTC. This codes for CASSQETSGGLGTQYF.

This clone was seen a single time. The chain joins TRBV29-1 to TRBJ1-1; TRBD1 might be the D (6 bases). The CDR3 has 13 amino acids. In germline, CDR1 is SQVTM, CDR2 ANQGSEA. Trimming removed 0 bases at V and 11 bases at J, with 16 bases between. The CDR3, as DNA: TGCAGCGTTGAAGAGTCACAGGGTCTGGGCGCTTTCTTT. Translating it yields CSVEESQGLGAFF. Looking up the rest from reference TRBV29-1 and TRBJ1-1 gives the full variable domain: SAVISQKPSRDICQRGTSLTIQCQVDSQVTMMFWYRQQPGQSLTLIATANQGSEATYESGFVIDKFPISRPNLTFSTLTVSNMSPEDSSIYLCSVEESQGLGAFFGQGTRLTVV.